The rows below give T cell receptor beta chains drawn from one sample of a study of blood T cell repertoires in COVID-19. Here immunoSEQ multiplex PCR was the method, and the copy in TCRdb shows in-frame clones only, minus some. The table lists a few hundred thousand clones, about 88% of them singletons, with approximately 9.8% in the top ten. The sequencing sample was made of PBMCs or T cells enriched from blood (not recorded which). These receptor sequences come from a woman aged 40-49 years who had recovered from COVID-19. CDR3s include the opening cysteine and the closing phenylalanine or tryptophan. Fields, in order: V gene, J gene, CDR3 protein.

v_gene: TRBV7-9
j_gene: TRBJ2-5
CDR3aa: CASTDQSGGAETQYF

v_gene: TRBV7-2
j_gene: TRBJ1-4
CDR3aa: CASSPTGTNEKLFF

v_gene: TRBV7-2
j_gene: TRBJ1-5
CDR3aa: CASSPRGAQPQHF

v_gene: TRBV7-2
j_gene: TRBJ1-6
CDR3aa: CASRGQVNSPLHF

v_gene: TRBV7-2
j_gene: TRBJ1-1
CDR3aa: CASSLVEGSTEAFF

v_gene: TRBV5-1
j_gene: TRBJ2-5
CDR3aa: CASSNLAGEGETQYF

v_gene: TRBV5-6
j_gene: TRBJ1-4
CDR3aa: CASTRGFNEKLFF

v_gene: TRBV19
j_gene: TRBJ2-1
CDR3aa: CASSIGQGYYNEQFF

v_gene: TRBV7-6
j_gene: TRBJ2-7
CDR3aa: CASSLGGLLVF

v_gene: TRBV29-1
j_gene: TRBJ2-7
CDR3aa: CSVATGYEQYF

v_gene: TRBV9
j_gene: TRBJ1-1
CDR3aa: CASSATGTSNTEAFF

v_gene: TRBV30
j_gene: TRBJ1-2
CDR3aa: CAWSTGGGYTF

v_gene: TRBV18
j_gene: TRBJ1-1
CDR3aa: CASSPGQNTEAFF

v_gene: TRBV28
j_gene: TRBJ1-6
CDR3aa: CASSFGQGRYSPLHF

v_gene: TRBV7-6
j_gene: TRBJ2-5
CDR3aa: CASSYRGAGGTETQYF

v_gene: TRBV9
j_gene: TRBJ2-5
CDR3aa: CASSWGGGAAETQYF

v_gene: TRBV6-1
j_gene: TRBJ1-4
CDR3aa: CASSETGAANEKLFF

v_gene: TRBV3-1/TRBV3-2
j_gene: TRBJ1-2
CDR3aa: CASRPTGTGFYGYTF

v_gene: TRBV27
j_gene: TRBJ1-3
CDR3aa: CASSLSPTGRNTIYF

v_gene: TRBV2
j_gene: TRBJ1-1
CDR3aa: CASSEDRGITEAFF

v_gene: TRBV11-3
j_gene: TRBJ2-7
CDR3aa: CASSSTLTSYEQYF

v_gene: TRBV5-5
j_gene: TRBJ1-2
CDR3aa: CASSGRGYGYTF

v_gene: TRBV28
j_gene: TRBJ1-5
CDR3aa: CASSLYRLANQPQHF

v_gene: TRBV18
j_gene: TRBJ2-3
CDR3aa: CASSRESDTQYF

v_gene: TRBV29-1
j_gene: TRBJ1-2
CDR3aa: CSVASSSSLQTGYGYTF

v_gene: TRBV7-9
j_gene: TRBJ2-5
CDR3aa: CASSSWWGDQETQYF

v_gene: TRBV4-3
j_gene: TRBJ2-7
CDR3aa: CASSPHPGTGEGEQYF

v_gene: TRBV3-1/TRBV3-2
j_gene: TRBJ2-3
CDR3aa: CASSPKKGSGYTQYF

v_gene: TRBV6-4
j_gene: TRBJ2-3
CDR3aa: CASSDSQGWDTQYF

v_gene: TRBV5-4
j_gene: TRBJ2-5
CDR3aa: CASSLSGSQETQYF

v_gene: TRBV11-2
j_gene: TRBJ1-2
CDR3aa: CASSFTQGQIYGYTF

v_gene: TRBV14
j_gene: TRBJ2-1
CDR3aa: CASSQDGTSGRNEQFF

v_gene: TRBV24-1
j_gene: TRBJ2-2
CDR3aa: CATSDLGAPTGELFF

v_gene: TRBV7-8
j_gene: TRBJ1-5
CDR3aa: CASSFLTGNENQPQHF

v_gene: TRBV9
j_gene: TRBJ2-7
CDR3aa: CASSLNPGLAAKHYEQYF

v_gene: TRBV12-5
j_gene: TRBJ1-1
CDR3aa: CASGFRENTEAFF

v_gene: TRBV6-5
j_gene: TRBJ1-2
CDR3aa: CASSSGTTGYTF